These 20 T cell receptor beta chains share one sample of origin, sequenced in a study of blood T cells in healthy people across ages (dated by TCRdb to between 2015 and 2017). Library preparation used 5' RACE. TCRdb names Illumina HiSeq 2500 as the instrument used. A second PCR of roughly 7 to 11 cycles was run with a J-beta primer mix and a sample-barcoded 5' primer. Through fastp at Q25 and MiXCR, TCRdb rebuilt clones from the public reads, retaining in-frame beta chains. All rows with the same CDR3 protein become a single entry with the most common DNA and genes. Recorded for this sample are 800,000 to 1,000,000 distinct CDR3 sequences; about 48% of them occurred a single time. The ten biggest clones cover over 10% of the sample. The material sequenced was blood. The receptors were sampled from a man younger than 45 in good health.

This clonotype was seen a few times. The chain uses TRBV30 and TRBJ1-1; TRBD1 might be the D (5 bases). The V end lost 4 bases, the J end lost 5 bases, and 11 bases lay between the germline ends. The CDR3 is made up of 12 amino acids. Germline lookup yields CDR1 GTSNPN and CDR2 SVGIG (reference sequence). CDR3 in DNA: TGTGCCTGGACAAGGACAAGAACTGAAGCTTTCTTT. Protein: CAWTRTRTEAFF.

The chain employs TRBV6-6 and TRBJ1-5, with unresolved D. Germline V gene sequence: CDR1 MNHNY, CDR2 SVGAGI (reference sequence). Trimming removed 5 bases at V and 1 base at J, with 12 bases between. CDR3 size: 15 residues. The CDR3, as DNA: TGTGCCAGCAGTAATAAGGCGGACAGCAATCAGCCCCAGCATTTT. As protein: CASSNKADSNQPQHF.

The rearrangement joins TRBV30 to TRBJ2-7; D is undetermined. The CDR3 spans 11 residues. Looked up from germline, CDR1 is GTSNPN and CDR2 is SVGIG (reference sequence). V dropped 4 bases and J dropped 5 bases, with 9 bases sitting between them. CDR3 protein: CAWTGSNEQYF. CDR3 nucleotides: TGTGCCTGGACAGGCAGTAACGAGCAGTACTTC.

The J gene is TRBJ2-6, the V gene TRBV10-3; TRBD1 agrees at 8 bases. Trimming cost V 6 bases and J 0 bases; bases outside gene matches: 7. The germline gives CDR1 ENHRY, CDR2 SYGVKD. This CDR3 has 17 amino acids. CDR3 region: CAISATGVSSGANVLTF. In nucleotides, the CDR3 is TGTGCCATCAGCGCGACAGGGGTATCCTCTGGGGCCAACGTCCTGACTTTC.

In this sample, this clonotype turned up a few times. V is TRBV6-5 and J is TRBJ2-7; 10 nucleotides align to TRBD2. This CDR3 contains 16 residues. Germline values: CDR1 MNHEY, CDR2 SVGAGI. V shed 4 bases, J shed 3 bases, and the junction held 9 bases outside the gene matches. The CDR3 DNA reads TGTGCCAGCAGTTCCGCCCCTAGCGGGAGAAGCTACGAGCAGTACTTC. It encodes CASSSAPSGRSYEQYF.

J is TRBJ2-6 and V is TRBV6-2 or TRBV6-3; D is uncertain. The V end was cut by 2 bases, the J end by 2 bases, with 10 bases between. The CDR3 covers 16 residues. CDR1 and CDR2 (germline): MNHEY, SVGEGT. The chain's CDR3 is CASSYESLPGANVLTF. The CDR3 DNA reads as TGTGCCAGCAGTTACGAGTCGCTCCCTGGGGCCAACGTCCTGACTTTC.

CDR3 region: CSARGLLNPDYGYTF. Written as DNA, the CDR3 is TGCAGTGCTAGAGGATTACTTAACCCCGACTATGGCTACACCTTC. The rearrangement joins TRBV20-1 to TRBJ1-2; no reliable D call. The ends were cut back, 1 base at V and 3 bases at J, with 15 bases in the middle. Germline CDR1 reads DFQATT; CDR2 reads SNEGSKA (reference sequence). CDR3 length: 15 amino acids.

This chain uses TRBV3-1 with TRBJ2-7; TRBD2 matches 10 bases. This CDR3 contains 12 residues. Trimming took 4 bases from V and 12 from J; bases not matched to a gene: 6. The germline gives CDR1 LGHDT, CDR2 YNNKEL (reference sequence). The CDR3 DNA follows: TGTGCCAGCAGCCCCGGGACTAGCGTTAGGTACTTC. This gives the protein CASSPGTSVRYF.

The chain carries TRBV7-8 and TRBJ2-3; tentatively, D is TRBD1 (6 bases). The CDR3 is 15 residues long. V lost 2 bases and J lost 1, with 10 bases in between. Germline loops: CDR1 SGHVS, CDR2 FQNEAQ. CDR3 residues: CASSLKSGGTDTQYF. The CDR3 nucleotides read TGTGCCAGCAGCTTAAAATCAGGGGGCACAGATACGCAGTATTTT.

V is TRBV6-2 or TRBV6-3 and J is TRBJ2-5; 8 nucleotides line up with TRBD1. The DNA end lines up better with TRBJ2-7; the J call may be wrong. CDR1 is MNHEY and CDR2 is SVGEGT in the germline V gene. There are 16 residues in the CDR3. In nucleotides, the CDR3 is TGTGCCAGCAGTTATGGACTGGACAGGGTGATGGACGAGCAGTACTTC. Translation gives CASSYGLDRVMDEQYF.

This chain uses TRBV12-3 or TRBV12-4 with TRBJ2-3; 8 bases map to TRBD1. The CDR3 length is 14 residues. Unmatched junction bases numbered 6, after V lost 4 bases and J lost 6 bases. Here the CDR3 DNA reads TGTGCCAGCAGTTCCTGGACAGGGACGGATACGCAGTATTTT. Its translation is CASSSWTGTDTQYF.

On this clonotype itself: This clone may be a read error of a much larger clone one base away. The chain joins TRBV29-1 to TRBJ2-1; D might be TRBD1 (5 bases). The CDR3 is 12 residues long. Germline CDR1 is SQVTM and CDR2 is ANQGSEA. CDR3 protein: CSRGRTLNEQFF. The CDR3 region has the DNA TGCAGTAGGGGCAGGACCCTCAATGAGCAGTTCTTC.

This clonotype has a handful of counts. The genes are TRBV11-2 and TRBJ1-2; D unresolved. This CDR3 contains 13 residues. V gave up 8 bases and J gave up 2 bases, with 12 bases separating them. Germline V gene sequence: CDR1 SGHAT, CDR2 FQNNGV. This chain's CDR3 is CASGPMGNYGYTF. The CDR3 DNA reads TGTGCCAGCGGACCTATGGGGAACTATGGCTACACCTTC.

V gene TRBV6-5 combines with J gene TRBJ1-5; no definite D call. The germline V and J ends were trimmed by 2 bases and 3 bases, with 11 bases remaining between them. Looked up from germline, CDR1 is MNHEY and CDR2 is SVGAGI. CDR3 size: 15 residues. This CDR3 reads CASSYSLSYNQPQHF. The CDR3 nucleotides are TGTGCCAGCAGTTACAGTTTATCCTACAATCAGCCCCAGCATTTT.

The chain recombines TRBV20-1 with TRBJ2-5; 9 nucleotides align to TRBD2. The V gene's germline CDR1 is DFQATT and CDR2 SNEGSKA (reference sequence). CDR3 length equals 15 residues. Losses at the gene ends were 3 bases for V and 3 bases for J; bases not matched to a gene: 8. CDR3 amino acids: CSARVASGVKETQYF. DNA for the CDR3: TGCAGTGCTAGGGTTGCTAGCGGGGTAAAAGAGACCCAGTACTTC.

V gene TRBV20-1 combines with J gene TRBJ1-5, with TRBD1 as a possible D gene (5 bases). V shed 5 bases and J shed 6 bases, with 14 bases lying between them. Germline lookup yields CDR1 DFQATT and CDR2 SNEGSKA (reference sequence). The CDR3 sequence is 13 residues long. For the CDR3, the DNA is TGCAGTGCTTCCCTTGGGGCGGGTCAGCCCCAGCATTTT. Translating gives CSASLGAGQPQHF.

As for this clonotype: Sequence at one end of the junction differs from germline and may be a read error. The chain links TRBV5-5 to TRBJ2-5; D may be TRBD1 (6 bases). CDR3 length equals 14 residues. Germline V gene data show CDR1 as SGHKS and CDR2 as YYEKEE (reference sequence). The CDR3, as DNA: TGCGCCAGCAGCTCTCGGACAGAGGTGGGGGAGCAGTACTTC. Protein product: CASSSRTEVGEQYF.

This clonotype was recorded a few times. This sequence joins TRBV12-3 or TRBV12-4 and TRBJ1-2; D unresolved. V lost 6 bases and J 4 bases, leaving 12 bases between the germline ends. The CDR3 runs to 13 residues. The DNA for the CDR3 is TGTGCCAGCAGCCGTACAGAGTCCTATGGCTACACCTTC. This codes for CASSRTESYGYTF.

This clonotype appeared a single time. This chain links TRBV2 with TRBJ1-2; D gene ambiguous. The V and J ends lost 2 bases and 6 bases respectively, with 7 bases between them. CDR3 length equals 12 residues. Germline V CDR1 and CDR2: SNHLY, FYNNEI. The CDR3 bases are TGTGCCAGCAGTGAACGGGAGAATGGCTACACCTTC. Protein: CASSERENGYTF.

This sequence joins TRBV15 and TRBJ2-3, with a possible D match to TRBD1 (6 bases). Trimming left V 0 bases short and J 0 bases short, with 7 bases between. Germline loops: CDR1 LNHNV, CDR2 YYDKDF (reference sequence). The CDR3 sequence is 15 residues long. DNA for the CDR3: TGTGCCACCAGCAGAGATGGGGGCAGCACAGATACGCAGTATTTT. This encodes CATSRDGGSTDTQYF.